What follows is one T cell receptor (beta chain) and its context. The CDR3 is made up of 14 amino acids. Germline V CDR1 and CDR2: SNHLY, FYNNEI. Germline trimming cut 6 bases from V and 5 bases from J; bases unmatched to any gene: 5. The data were obtained in a study of pediatric ulcerative colitis. Here immunoSEQ multiplex PCR was the method, and the copy in TCRdb shows in-frame clones only, minus some. The sample records around 68,000 clones, about three quarters being singletons. The genes are TRBV2 and TRBJ2-3, with 10 bases that match TRBD1. Sequencing used blood. The sequence derives from a boy aged 5-17 years with moderate ulcerative colitis. The chain's CDR3 is CASSSGTGVDTQYF. The CDR3 region has the DNA TGTGCCAGCAGCTCCGGGACAGGGGTAGATACGCAGTATTTT. The complete variable domain, with remaining parts taken from reference TRBV2 and TRBJ2-3, reads EPEVTQTPSHQVTQMGQEVILRCVPISNHLYFYWYRQILGQKVEFLVSFYNNEISEKSEIFDDQFSVERPDGSNFTLKIRSTKLEDSAMYFCASSSGTGVDTQYFGPGTRLTVL.